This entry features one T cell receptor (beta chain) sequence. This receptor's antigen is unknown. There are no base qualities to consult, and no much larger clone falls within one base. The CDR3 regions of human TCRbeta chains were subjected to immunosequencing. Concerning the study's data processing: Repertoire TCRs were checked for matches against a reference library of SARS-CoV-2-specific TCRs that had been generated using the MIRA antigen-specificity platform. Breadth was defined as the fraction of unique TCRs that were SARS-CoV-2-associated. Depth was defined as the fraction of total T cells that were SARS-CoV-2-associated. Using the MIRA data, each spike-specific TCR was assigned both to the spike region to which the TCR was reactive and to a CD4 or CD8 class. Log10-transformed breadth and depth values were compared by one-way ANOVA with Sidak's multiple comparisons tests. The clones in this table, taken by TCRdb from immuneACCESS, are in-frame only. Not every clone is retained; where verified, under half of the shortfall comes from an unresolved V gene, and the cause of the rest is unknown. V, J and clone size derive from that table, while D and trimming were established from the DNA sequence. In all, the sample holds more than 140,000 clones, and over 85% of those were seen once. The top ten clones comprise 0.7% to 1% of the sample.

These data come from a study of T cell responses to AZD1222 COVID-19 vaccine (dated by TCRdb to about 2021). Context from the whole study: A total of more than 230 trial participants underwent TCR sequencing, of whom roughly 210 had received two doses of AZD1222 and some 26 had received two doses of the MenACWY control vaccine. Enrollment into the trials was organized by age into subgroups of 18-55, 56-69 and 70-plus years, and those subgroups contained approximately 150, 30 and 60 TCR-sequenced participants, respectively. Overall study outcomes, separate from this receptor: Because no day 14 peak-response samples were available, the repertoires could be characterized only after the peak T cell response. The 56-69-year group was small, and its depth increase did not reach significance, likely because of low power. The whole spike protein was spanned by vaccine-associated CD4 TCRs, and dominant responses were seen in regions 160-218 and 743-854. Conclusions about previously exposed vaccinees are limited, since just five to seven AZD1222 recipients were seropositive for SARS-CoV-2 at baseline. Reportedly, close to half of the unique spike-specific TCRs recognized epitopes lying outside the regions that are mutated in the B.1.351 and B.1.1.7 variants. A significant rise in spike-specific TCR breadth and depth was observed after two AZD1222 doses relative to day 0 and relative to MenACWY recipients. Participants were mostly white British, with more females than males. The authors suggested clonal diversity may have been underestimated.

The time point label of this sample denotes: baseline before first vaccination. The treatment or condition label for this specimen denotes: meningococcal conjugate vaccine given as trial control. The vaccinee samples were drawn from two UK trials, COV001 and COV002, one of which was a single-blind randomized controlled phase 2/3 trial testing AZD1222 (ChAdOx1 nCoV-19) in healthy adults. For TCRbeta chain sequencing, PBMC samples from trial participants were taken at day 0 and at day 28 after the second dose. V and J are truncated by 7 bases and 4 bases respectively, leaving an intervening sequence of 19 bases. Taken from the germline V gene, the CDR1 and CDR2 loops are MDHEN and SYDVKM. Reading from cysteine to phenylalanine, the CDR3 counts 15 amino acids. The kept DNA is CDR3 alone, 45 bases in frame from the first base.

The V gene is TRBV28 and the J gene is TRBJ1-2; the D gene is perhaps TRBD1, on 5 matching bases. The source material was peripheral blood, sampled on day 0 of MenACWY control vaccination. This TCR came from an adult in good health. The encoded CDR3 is CASTNPRGASYGYTF. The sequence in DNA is TGTGCCAGCACCAACCCGAGAGGGGCTAGCTATGGCTACACCTTC.